Below are 32 T cell receptor beta chains sequenced from a single sample in a study of OX40 agonist ivuxolimab in advanced cancers. Generated by immunoSEQ multiplex PCR, the TCRdb table keeps only in-frame clones and is missing some. The table has tens of thousands of clones, about 95% seen once; the top ten hold around 10%. The sequenced sample was CD4+ or CD8+ T cells sorted from blood, obtained in a trial of the OX40 agonist ivuxolimab. The receptors derive from an adult with an advanced solid tumor such as melanoma, head and neck, liver or kidney cancer.

The chain joins TRBV6-1 to TRBJ2-1; no clear D. Trimming removed 3 bases from V and 5 bases from J, with 8 bases in between. CDR3 length: 13 residues. Germline assignment: CDR1 MNHNS and CDR2 SASEGT. CDR3 residues: CASSDHSDNEQFF. CDR3 nucleotides: TGTGCCAGCAGTGACCACAGCGACAATGAGCAGTTCTTC.

This chain connects TRBV7-9 to TRBJ2-2, with D possibly TRBD2 on 5 matching bases. V was shortened by 6 bases and J by 2 bases, with 13 bases between the two germline ends. The CDR3 sequence is 15 residues long. Germline lookup yields CDR1 SEHNR and CDR2 FQNEAQ (reference sequence). In DNA, the CDR3 is TGTGCCAGCAGTCCCCGGGAATTCAACACCGGGGAGCTGTTTTTT. Residues: CASSPREFNTGELFF.

This sequence joins TRBV10-1 and TRBJ2-7, with TRBD2 matching 10 bases. Trimming at V came to 0 bases and at J to 2 bases, leaving 4 bases not matched to a gene. The germline gives CDR1 WNHNN, CDR2 SYGVQD (reference sequence). The CDR3 is 16 amino acids. CDR3 in amino acids: CASSESQRGGPYEQYF. The CDR3 bases are TGCGCCAGCAGTGAGTCCCAGCGGGGGGGCCCCTACGAGCAGTACTTC.

The chain employs TRBV11-2 and TRBJ2-6; 9 bases agree with TRBD1. The CDR3 totals 19 residues. CDR1 is SGHAT, CDR2 FQNNGV, per germline. V trimming: 5 bases; J trimming: 1 base; junction bases outside the gene matches: 12. DNA for the CDR3: TGTGCCAGCAGCGAGGGGACAGGGTCCGGCGGATCTGGGGCCAACGTCCTGACTTTC. This encodes CASSEGTGSGGSGANVLTF.

The chain is built from TRBV7-9 and TRBJ1-4; D unclear. Germline V gene sequence: CDR1 SEHNR, CDR2 FQNEAQ (reference sequence). The V gene lost 1 base and the J gene lost 0 bases, with 9 bases spanning the gap. This CDR3 contains 16 residues. CDR3 coding DNA: TGTGCCAGCAGCTTAGAGGGCAGTGCAACTAATGAAAAACTGTTTTTT. Protein: CASSLEGSATNEKLFF.

CDR3: CASSLPGTSGGPGADTQYF. CDR3 DNA sequence: TGCGCCAGCAGCTTGCCCGGGACTAGCGGGGGTCCGGGGGCAGATACGCAGTATTTT. The chain employs TRBV5-1 and TRBJ2-3; 14 positions match TRBD2. V dropped 1 base and J dropped 4; count of bases not matched to a gene: 11. This CDR3 is built from 19 residues. The germline gives CDR1 SGHRS, CDR2 YFSETQ. The full variable domain, its missing parts supplied by reference TRBV5-1 and TRBJ2-3, is KAGVTQTPRYLIKTRGQQVTLSCSPISGHRSVSWYQQTPGQGLQFLFEYFSETQRNKGNFPGRFSGRQFSNSRSEMNVSTLELGDSALYLCASSLPGTSGGPGADTQYFGPGTRLTVL.

This clone was detected only once. V is TRBV19 and J is TRBJ2-3; unclear D gene. V was trimmed by 7 bases and J by 0 bases, leaving 11 bases between them. The CDR3 covers 14 residues. The germline CDR1 and CDR2 sequences are LNHDA and SQIVND (reference sequence). The CDR3 DNA follows: TGTGCCAGTAAAGAGGACCTAAGCACAGATACGCAGTATTTT. It encodes CASKEDLSTDTQYF.

Written as DNA, the CDR3 is TGCAGCGTGGGGGACAGGGAGGACGAGCAGTACTTC. Translating gives CSVGDREDEQYF. J is TRBJ2-7 and V is TRBV29-1; 9 bases align to TRBD1. Germline V gives CDR1 SQVTM, CDR2 ANQGSEA. Trimming cost V 6 bases and J 5 bases; bases outside gene matches: 5. This CDR3 comprises 12 residues.

The chain couples TRBV6-1 to TRBJ1-6; no firm D call. The CDR3 has 14 residues. From germline, CDR1 is MNHNS and CDR2 SASEGT. The V and J ends lost 3 bases and 10 bases respectively, with 13 bases between them. CDR3 in DNA: TGTGCCAGCAGTGATTTGAAAGCGGCGTCACCCCTCCACTTT. Translated: CASSDLKAASPLHF.

The chain uses TRBV7-9 and TRBJ2-7; D possibly corresponds to TRBD1 (5 bases). The CDR3 totals 16 residues. CDR1 and CDR2 from the germline V gene are SEHNR and FQNEAQ (reference sequence). The ends were cut back, 4 bases at V and 6 bases at J, with 22 bases in the middle. This chain's CDR3 is CASSSVGTGLVGEQYF. Written as DNA, the CDR3 is TGTGCCAGCAGCTCGGTGGGTACAGGCCTAGTGGGCGAGCAGTACTTC.

V gene TRBV5-8 combines with J gene TRBJ2-7, with TRBD2 as a possible D gene (6 bases). Germline CDR1 SGHTS, CDR2 YDEGEE. Trimming removed 0 bases at V and 1 base at J, with 8 bases between. The CDR3 covers 14 residues. CDR3 nucleotide sequence: TGTGCCAGCAGCTTGGGGGACTCGTCCTACGAGCAGTACTTC. Translated, it gives CASSLGDSSYEQYF.

This chain joins TRBV7-9 and TRBJ2-1; D not resolved. The V gene lost 2 bases and the J gene lost 2 bases, with 7 bases spanning the gap. Looked up from germline, CDR1 is SEHNR and CDR2 is FQNEAQ (reference sequence). The CDR3 contains 14 residues. The CDR3, as DNA: TGTGCCAGCAGCTTATCACTCACCTACAATGAGCAGTTCTTC. Translated, it gives CASSLSLTYNEQFF.

This chain connects TRBV28 to TRBJ1-1; tentative D call: TRBD1 (6 bases). Germline lookup yields CDR1 MDHEN and CDR2 SYDVKM. The CDR3 runs to 13 residues. Trimming removed 5 bases from V and 8 bases from J, with 15 bases in between. CDR3 residues: CASSLITGTEAFF. The CDR3 region has the DNA TGTGCCAGCAGTCTCATAACCGGGACAGAAGCTTTCTTT.

The chain carries TRBV11-2 and TRBJ2-7, with a weak D call TRBD2 (6 bases). Germline values: CDR1 SGHAT, CDR2 FQNNGV. This CDR3 region has 14 residues. Trimming stripped 10 bases from V and 0 bases from J, with 16 bases between. In DNA form, the CDR3 reads TGTGCCACGGGGACCGGGACTCACTCCTACGAGCAGTACTTC. Protein sequence: CATGTGTHSYEQYF.

The CDR3 bases are TGTGCCAGCAGTACAGCGAGACGACAAGAGACCCAGTACTTC. Residues: CASSTARRQETQYF. The chain is built from TRBV27 and TRBJ2-5; unclear D gene. Germline-derived CDR1 and CDR2 are MNHEY and SMNVEV (reference sequence). This CDR3 contains 14 residues. The V and J ends lost 5 bases and 2 bases respectively, with 12 bases between them.

The chain recombines TRBV7-6 with TRBJ2-2; 10 bases are a match to TRBD2. The junction had 6 bases not matched to a gene; V was cut back by 6 bases and J by 11 bases. CDR3 length: 13 residues. CDR1 and CDR2 from the germline V gene are SGHVS and FNYEAQ. As DNA, the CDR3 is TGTGCCAGCAGGCACGGACTAGCGGAAGAGCTGTTTTTT. It encodes CASRHGLAEELFF.

This rearrangement joins TRBV6-5 to TRBJ2-3, with D hard to call. Germline-derived CDR1 and CDR2 are MNHEY and SVGAGI. The germline V and J ends were trimmed by 2 bases and 7 bases, with 10 bases remaining between them. CDR3 size: 13 residues. Written as DNA, the CDR3 is TGTGCCAGCAGTTACCCCGATAGAAATACGCAGTATTTT. This sequence encodes CASSYPDRNTQYF.

The genes are TRBV7-3 and TRBJ2-1, with D perhaps TRBD1 (6 bases). V was cut by 5 bases and J by 7 bases, with 18 bases left in between. Germline-derived CDR1 and CDR2 are SGHTA and FQGTGA. This CDR3 has 15 amino acids. The CDR3 coding sequence is TGTGCCAGCAGCGCAAAAACAGGGAATTTGAATGAGCAGTTCTTC. Translating gives CASSAKTGNLNEQFF.

The chain carries TRBV9 and TRBJ2-1; D unresolved. Germline values: CDR1 SGDLS, CDR2 YYNGEE. V was pared by 3 bases and J by 8 bases, with 15 bases between. The CDR3 runs to 14 residues. The CDR3 region has the DNA TGTGCCAGCAGCGGGGTTCGGGCGTTGGATGAGCAGTTCTTC. This sequence encodes CASSGVRALDEQFF. The entire variable domain, with the rest obtained from reference TRBV9 and TRBJ2-1, is as follows: DSGVTQTPKHLITATGQRVTLRCSPRSGDLSVYWYQQSLDQGLQFLIQYYNGEERAKGNILERFSAQQFPDLHSELNLSSLELGDSALYFCASSGVRALDEQFFGPGTRLTVL.

The gene calls are TRBV7-2 and TRBJ1-4, with D hard to call. The CDR3 covers 14 residues. V dropped 2 bases and J dropped 5 bases, with 9 bases sitting between them. Germline CDR1 SGHTA, CDR2 FQGNSA. CDR3 protein: CASSLTLGNEKLFF. The DNA for the CDR3 is TGTGCCAGCAGCTTAACTTTAGGGAATGAAAAACTGTTTTTT.

The V call is TRBV6-5, the J call TRBJ1-1, with D uncertain. The CDR3 consists of 13 residues. Germline-derived CDR1 and CDR2 are MNHEY and SVGAGI. Trimming left V 7 bases short and J 2 bases short, with 11 bases between. The CDR3 sequence: CASTLAENTEAFF. Written as DNA, the CDR3 is TGTGCCAGCACTTTGGCAGAAAACACTGAAGCTTTCTTT.

Comment on this clone: The sample has other DNA sequences that encode this CDR3 too. The rearrangement joins TRBV19 to TRBJ2-1, with 8 bases matching TRBD1. V gave up 1 base and J gave up 2 bases; unmatched junction bases: 1. The CDR3 has 15 residues. Germline-derived CDR1 and CDR2 are LNHDA and SQIVND (reference sequence). The CDR3 coding sequence is TGTGCCAGTAGTATAGCAGGGGGCCCCTACAATGAGCAGTTCTTC. Its protein product is CASSIAGGPYNEQFF.

This clone appeared a single time. The chain combines TRBV5-6 with TRBJ2-7; 8 bases align to TRBD2. The CDR3 is 14 amino acids. Germline trimming cut 6 bases from V and 4 bases from J; bases unmatched to any gene: 9. Germline V gene lookup returns CDR1 SGHDT and CDR2 YYEEEE. In DNA form, the CDR3 reads TGTGCCAGCATCGCGGGGGGACGACTTTACGAGCAGTACTTC. Translation gives CASIAGGRLYEQYF.

As for this clone: The same CDR3 arises from other DNA sequences in this sample as well. This chain uses TRBV27 with TRBJ2-3; D is perhaps TRBD1 (6 bases). There are 12 residues in the CDR3. V shed 3 bases and J shed 6 bases, with 7 bases lying between them. The V gene's germline CDR1 is MNHEY and CDR2 SMNVEV (reference sequence). CDR3 in DNA: TGTGCCAGCAGTTTGAGGGGGGATACGCAGTATTTT. Its translation: CASSLRGDTQYF.

The chain has TRBV28 and TRBJ2-3; 7 nucleotides match TRBD2. The germline CDR1 and CDR2 sequences are MDHEN and SYDVKM. J was trimmed by 6 bases and V by 3 bases; bases with no gene match: 3. The CDR3 runs 13 residues. CDR3 residues: CASSFRLADTQYF. The CDR3 DNA is TGTGCCAGCAGTTTCCGACTAGCTGATACGCAGTATTTT.

V and J are TRBV6-6 and TRBJ2-1; D possibly corresponds to TRBD1 (6 bases). CDR1 and CDR2 from the germline V gene are MNHNY and SVGAGI (reference sequence). CDR3 length: 13 amino acids. V gave up 7 bases and J gave up 5 bases, with 12 bases separating them. CDR3 protein: CASINSGDNEQFF. The CDR3 DNA follows: TGTGCCAGCATAAACTCAGGGGACAATGAGCAGTTCTTC.

The chain links TRBV19 to TRBJ1-1; the D gene is possibly TRBD1 (6 bases). V lost 0 bases, J lost 5 bases, and 13 bases lay in between. The germline V gene has CDR1 LNHDA and CDR2 SQIVND (reference sequence). CDR3 length: 15 residues. The CDR3 reads CASSIEGDRRTEAFF. In DNA, the CDR3 is TGTGCCAGTAGTATAGAGGGAGACAGGAGGACTGAAGCTTTCTTT.

The gene calls are TRBV9 and TRBJ2-7; TRBD2 agrees at 11 bases. Trimming at V came to 0 bases and at J to 4 bases, leaving 0 bases not matched to a gene. CDR1 and CDR2 (germline): SGDLS, YYNGEE. The CDR3 consists of 14 residues. The CDR3 reads CASSVASGGYEQYF. The CDR3 bases are TGTGCCAGCAGCGTAGCTAGCGGGGGGTACGAGCAGTACTTC.

The chain employs TRBV4-1 and TRBJ2-5; D ambiguous. Trimming removed 4 bases at V and 1 base at J, with 19 bases between. The CDR3 loop spans 17 amino acids. Germline CDR1 MGHRA, CDR2 YSYEKL. CDR3: CASSRLHGSEPQETQYF. Here the CDR3 DNA reads TGCGCCAGCAGCCGGCTCCATGGGTCCGAACCCCAAGAGACCCAGTACTTC.

This chain joins TRBV7-2 and TRBJ2-1; 8 positions agree with TRBD2. The junction had 9 bases not matched to a gene; V was cut back by 5 bases and J by 3 bases. Per the germline V gene, CDR1 is SGHTA and CDR2 is FQGNSA. This CDR3 has 16 residues. This chain's CDR3 is CASSIPGLDFYNEQFF. The CDR3 bases are TGTGCCAGCAGCATTCCGGGACTAGACTTCTACAATGAGCAGTTCTTC.

The rearrangement joins TRBV14 to TRBJ2-7; D not certain. This CDR3 contains 12 residues. Germline CDR1 and CDR2: SGHDN and FVKESK. Trimming cost V 0 bases and J 2 bases, with 2 bases left between them. The DNA of the CDR3 is TGTGCCAGCAGCCAAGATACCTACGAGCAGTACTTC. Its translation is CASSQDTYEQYF.

This chain joins TRBV9 and TRBJ2-3; D may be TRBD1 or TRBD2 (5 bases each). V was cut by 4 bases and J by 1 base, with 16 bases left in between. CDR3 size: 16 residues. Germline V lookup: CDR1 SGDLS, CDR2 YYNGEE. The CDR3 DNA sequence: TGTGCCAGCAGCCCTTCGGGGAACAGGCGCACAGATACGCAGTATTTT. It yields the protein CASSPSGNRRTDTQYF.